This TCR beta chain was captured in a study of blood T cell repertoires in COVID-19. TCRdb's table, derived via immunoSEQ multiplex PCR, lists solely in-frame clones and lacks some. Of about 140,000 clones listed, roughly 84% are singletons. Participants were aged about 18 to 100 years from about 25 US areas. Germline assignment: CDR1 KGHSH and CDR2 LQKENI. V lost 4 bases and J lost 4; bases outside the gene matches: 7. The CDR3 consists of 15 residues. Sequenced input: PBMCs or T cells enriched from blood (not recorded which). This clonotype originated in a man in his forties or fifties with acute COVID-19. The rearrangement links TRBV18 to TRBJ1-1, with 9 positions matching TRBD1. In DNA form, the CDR3 reads TGTGCCAGCTCACAAGAACAGGGGGCTGGCACTGAAGCTTTCTTT. Translating gives CASSQEQGAGTEAFF.